The rows below give T cell receptor beta chains drawn from one sample of a study of blood T cell repertoires in COVID-19. Only in-frame clones appear in the TCRdb table, and some are missing; sequencing was by immunoSEQ multiplex PCR. The sample yields fewer than 100,000 clones, around 87% seen once. The sample comprised peripheral blood. The receptors originated from a human donor with acute or convalescent COVID-19. The donor label of this sample is uncertain. Each CDR3 is given with its conserved first and last residue. Fields, in order: J gene, V gene, D gene, clone size, CDR3 DNA, CDR3 protein. D genes are given only for firm matches. Clone size is given for some rows only: seen once, a few or many times, or a class if the clone is expanded.

J: TRBJ2-3
V: TRBV28
D: TRBD2
size: few
DNA: TGTGCCAGCAGTCCCCAAGCGGGGGGCCCAGATACGCAGTATTTT
CDR3: CASSPQAGGPDTQYF

J: TRBJ1-5
V: TRBV19
D: TRBD1
size: few
DNA: TGTGCCAGTAGACCGACAGGGACACCCAGGGGCAATCAGCCCCAGCATTTT
CDR3: CASRPTGTPRGNQPQHF

J: TRBJ2-7
V: TRBV3-1/TRBV3-2
D: NA
size: NA
DNA: TGTGCCAGCAGCCAAGATCTCTTGGAAGGGAGCGAGCAGTACTTC
CDR3: CASSQDLLEGSEQYF

J: TRBJ2-7
V: TRBV30
D: TRBD1
size: NA
DNA: TGTGCCTGGAGTGTCCCGTGGGACAGGGGGCTCTACGAGCAGTACTTC
CDR3: CAWSVPWDRGLYEQYF

J: TRBJ1-5
V: TRBV30
D: NA
size: NA
DNA: TGTGCCTGGAGTGTCCTAGAGCGACAGCCCCAGCATTTT
CDR3: CAWSVLERQPQHF

J: TRBJ2-3
V: TRBV24-1
D: TRBD2
size: NA
DNA: TGTGCCACCAGTGGCGTGGGGGGGAAGACAGATACGCAGTATTTT
CDR3: CATSGVGGKTDTQYF

J: TRBJ2-5
V: TRBV11-2
D: NA
size: NA
DNA: TGTGCCAGCAGCTTCGGAGTCCAAGAGACCCAGTACTTC
CDR3: CASSFGVQETQYF

J: TRBJ2-7
V: TRBV6-4
D: NA
size: NA
DNA: TGTGCCAGCAGAAGGGAGCCCTCCCGTTTC
CDR3: CASRREPSRF

J: TRBJ2-7
V: TRBV12-3/TRBV12-4
D: NA
size: NA
DNA: TGTGCCAGCAGCCTAGTGTCCGAGCAGTACTTC
CDR3: CASSLVSEQYF

J: TRBJ2-7
V: TRBV6-2/TRBV6-3
D: TRBD1
size: NA
DNA: TGTGCCAGCAGTACTTCCTGGACAGGGATCGACGAGCAGTACTTC
CDR3: CASSTSWTGIDEQYF

J: TRBJ1-2
V: TRBV3-1/TRBV3-2
D: NA
size: many
DNA: TGTGCCAGCAGCCAACGACAGGTGGATGGCTACACCTTC
CDR3: CASSQRQVDGYTF

J: TRBJ1-3
V: TRBV7-9
D: NA
size: NA
DNA: TGTGCCAGCAGCTTAGGAATCGGGAGCTCTGGAAACACCATATATTTT
CDR3: CASSLGIGSSGNTIYF

J: TRBJ1-1
V: TRBV4-3
D: TRBD1
size: few
DNA: TGCGCCAGCAGCCACGGACAGGCAGGCAGGAGGGAAGCTTTCTTT
CDR3: CASSHGQAGRREAFF

J: TRBJ2-1
V: TRBV5-1
D: NA
size: NA
DNA: TGCGCCAGCAGCTTGGAGGTAGCGGACATCTACTACAATGAGCAGTTCTTC
CDR3: CASSLEVADIYYNEQFF